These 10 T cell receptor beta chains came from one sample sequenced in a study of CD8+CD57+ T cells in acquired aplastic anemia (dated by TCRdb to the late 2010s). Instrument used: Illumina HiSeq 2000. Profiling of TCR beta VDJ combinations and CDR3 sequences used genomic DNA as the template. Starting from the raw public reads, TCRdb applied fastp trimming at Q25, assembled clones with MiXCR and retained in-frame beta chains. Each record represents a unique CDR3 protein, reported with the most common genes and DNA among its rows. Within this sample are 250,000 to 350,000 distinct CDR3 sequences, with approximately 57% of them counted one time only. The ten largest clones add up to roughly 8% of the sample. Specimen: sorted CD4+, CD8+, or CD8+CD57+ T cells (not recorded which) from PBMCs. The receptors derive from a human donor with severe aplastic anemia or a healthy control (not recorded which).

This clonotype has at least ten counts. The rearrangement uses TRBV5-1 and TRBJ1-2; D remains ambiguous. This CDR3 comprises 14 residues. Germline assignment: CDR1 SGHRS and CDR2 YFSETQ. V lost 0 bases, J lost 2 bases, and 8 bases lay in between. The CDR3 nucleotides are TGCGCCAGCAGCTTGGACGGCAGGAACTATGGCTACACCTTC. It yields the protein CASSLDGRNYGYTF.

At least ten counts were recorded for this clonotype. This CDR3 reads CASSARDHEVSGELFF. Written as DNA, the CDR3 is TGTGCCAGCAGCGCGAGGGACCACGAGGTTAGCGGGGAGCTGTTTTTT. V usage is TRBV9 and J usage is TRBJ2-2; the D gene could be TRBD1 or TRBD2 (5 bases each). V was clipped by 3 bases and J by 7 bases, with 19 bases between them. This CDR3 spans 16 amino acids. From germline, CDR1 is SGDLS and CDR2 YYNGEE.

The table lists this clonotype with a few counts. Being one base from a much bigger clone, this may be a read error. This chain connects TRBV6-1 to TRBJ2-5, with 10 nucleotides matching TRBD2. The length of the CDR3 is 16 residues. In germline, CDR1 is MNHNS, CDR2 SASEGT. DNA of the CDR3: TGTGCCAGCAGTGAACTAGCGGGGGTGTTGCGAGAGGCCCAGTACTTC. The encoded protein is CASSELAGVLREAQYF.

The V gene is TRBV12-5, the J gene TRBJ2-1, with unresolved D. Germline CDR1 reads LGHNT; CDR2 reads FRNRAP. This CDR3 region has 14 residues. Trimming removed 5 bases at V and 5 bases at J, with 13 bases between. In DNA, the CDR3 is TGTGCTAGTGGTCCTCCCCCCGTTAACAATGAGCAGTTCTTC. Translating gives CASGPPPVNNEQFF. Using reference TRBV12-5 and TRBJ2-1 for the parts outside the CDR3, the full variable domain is DARVTQTPRHKVTEMGQEVTMRCQPILGHNTVFWYRQTMMQGLELLAYFRNRAPLDDSGMPKDRFSAEMPDATLATLKIQPSEPRDSAVYFCASGPPPVNNEQFFGPGTRLTVL.

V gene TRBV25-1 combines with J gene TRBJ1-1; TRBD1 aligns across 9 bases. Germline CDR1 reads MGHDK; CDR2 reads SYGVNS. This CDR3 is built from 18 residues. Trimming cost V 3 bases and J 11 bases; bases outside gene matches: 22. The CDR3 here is CASSDWDFFDPGQGPAFF. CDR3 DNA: TGTGCCAGCAGTGATTGGGATTTTTTCGACCCGGGACAGGGCCCGGCTTTCTTT. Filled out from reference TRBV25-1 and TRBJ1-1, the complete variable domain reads EADIYQTPRYLVIGTGKKITLECSQTMGHDKMYWYQQDPGMELHLIHYSYGVNSTEKGDLSSESTVSRIRTEHFPLTLESARPSHTSQYLCASSDWDFFDPGQGPAFFGQGTRLTVV.

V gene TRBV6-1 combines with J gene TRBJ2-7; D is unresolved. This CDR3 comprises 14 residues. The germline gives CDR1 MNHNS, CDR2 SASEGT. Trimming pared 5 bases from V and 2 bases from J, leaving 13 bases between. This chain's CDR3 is CASSRELGPYEQYF. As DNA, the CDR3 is TGTGCCAGCAGTCGAGAGCTAGGCCCCTACGAGCAGTACTTC.

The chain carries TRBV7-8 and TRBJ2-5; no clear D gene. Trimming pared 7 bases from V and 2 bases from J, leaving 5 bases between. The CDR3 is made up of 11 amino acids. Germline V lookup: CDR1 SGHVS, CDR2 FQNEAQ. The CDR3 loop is CASTLQETQYF. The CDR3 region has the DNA TGTGCCAGCACATTACAAGAGACCCAGTACTTC.

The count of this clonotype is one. The CDR3: CSAYGGTGYTF. The CDR3, as DNA: TGCAGCGCCTACGGGGGCACCGGCTACACCTTC. The chain links TRBV29-1 to TRBJ1-2; TRBD1 is a possible D gene (6 bases). This CDR3 is built from 11 residues. CDR1 and CDR2 from the germline V gene are SQVTM and ANQGSEA. V was cut by 7 bases and J by 8 bases, with 14 bases left in between.

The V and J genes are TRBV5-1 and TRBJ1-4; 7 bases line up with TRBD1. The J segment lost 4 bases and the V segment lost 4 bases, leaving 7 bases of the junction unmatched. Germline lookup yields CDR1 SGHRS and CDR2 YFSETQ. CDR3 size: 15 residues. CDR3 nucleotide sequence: TGCGCCAGCAGCCTAGGGACAGCTGGTAATGAAAAACTGTTTTTT. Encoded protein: CASSLGTAGNEKLFF.

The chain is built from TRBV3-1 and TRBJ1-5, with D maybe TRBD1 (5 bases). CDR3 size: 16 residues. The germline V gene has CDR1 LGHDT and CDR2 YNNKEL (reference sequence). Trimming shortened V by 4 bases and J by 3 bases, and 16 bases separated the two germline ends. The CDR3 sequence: CASSPQGTRNNQPQHF. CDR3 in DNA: TGTGCCAGCAGCCCACAAGGGACGCGCAACAATCAGCCCCAGCATTTT. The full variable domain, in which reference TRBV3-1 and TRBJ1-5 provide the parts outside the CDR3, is DTAVSQTPKYLVTQMGNDKSIKCEQNLGHDTMYWYKQDSKKFLKIMFSYNNKELIINETVPNRFSPKSPDKAHLNLHINSLELGDSAVYFCASSPQGTRNNQPQHFGDGTRLSIL.